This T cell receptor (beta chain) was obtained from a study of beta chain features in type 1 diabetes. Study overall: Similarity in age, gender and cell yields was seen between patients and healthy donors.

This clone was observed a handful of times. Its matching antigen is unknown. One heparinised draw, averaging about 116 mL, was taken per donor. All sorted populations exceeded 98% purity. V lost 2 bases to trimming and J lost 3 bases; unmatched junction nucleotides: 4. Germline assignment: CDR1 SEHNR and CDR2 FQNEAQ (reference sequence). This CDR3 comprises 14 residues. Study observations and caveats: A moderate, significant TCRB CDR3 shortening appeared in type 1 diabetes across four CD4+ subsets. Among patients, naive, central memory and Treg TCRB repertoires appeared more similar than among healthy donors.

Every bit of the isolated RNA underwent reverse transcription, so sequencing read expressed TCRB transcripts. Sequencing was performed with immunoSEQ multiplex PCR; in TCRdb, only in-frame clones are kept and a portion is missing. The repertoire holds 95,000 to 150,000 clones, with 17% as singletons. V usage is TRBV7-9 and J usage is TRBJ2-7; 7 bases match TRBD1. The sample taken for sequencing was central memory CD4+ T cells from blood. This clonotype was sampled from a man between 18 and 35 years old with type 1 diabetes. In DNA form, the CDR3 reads TGTGCCAGCAGCTTACGAGACAGGGACTACGAGCAGTACTTC. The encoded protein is CASSLRDRDYEQYF.